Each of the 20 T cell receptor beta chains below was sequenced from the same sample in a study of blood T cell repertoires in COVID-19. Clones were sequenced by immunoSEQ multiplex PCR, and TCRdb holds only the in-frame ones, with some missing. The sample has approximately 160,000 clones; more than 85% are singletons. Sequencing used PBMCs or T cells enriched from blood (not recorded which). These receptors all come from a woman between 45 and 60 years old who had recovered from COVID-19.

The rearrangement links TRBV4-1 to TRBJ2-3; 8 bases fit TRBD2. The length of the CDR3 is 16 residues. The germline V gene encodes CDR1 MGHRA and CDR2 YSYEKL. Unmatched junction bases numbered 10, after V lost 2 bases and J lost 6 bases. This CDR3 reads CASSQLAGRRTDTQYF. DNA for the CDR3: TGCGCCAGCAGCCAACTAGCGGGCCGAAGAACGGATACGCAGTATTTT.

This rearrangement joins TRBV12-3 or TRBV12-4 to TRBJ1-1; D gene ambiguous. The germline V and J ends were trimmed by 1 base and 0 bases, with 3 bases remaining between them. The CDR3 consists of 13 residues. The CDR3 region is CASSLGVNTEAFF. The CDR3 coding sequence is TGTGCCAGCAGTTTAGGAGTGAACACTGAAGCTTTCTTT.

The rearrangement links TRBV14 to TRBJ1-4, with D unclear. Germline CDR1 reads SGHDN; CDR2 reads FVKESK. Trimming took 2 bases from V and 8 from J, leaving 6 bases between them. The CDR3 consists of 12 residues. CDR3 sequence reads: CASSQTREKLFF. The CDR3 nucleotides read TGTGCCAGCAGCCAAACGCGGGAAAAACTGTTTTTT.

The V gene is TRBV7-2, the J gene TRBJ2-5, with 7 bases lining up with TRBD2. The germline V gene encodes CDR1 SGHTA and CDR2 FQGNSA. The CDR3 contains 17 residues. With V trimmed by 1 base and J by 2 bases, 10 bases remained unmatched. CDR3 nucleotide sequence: TGTGCCAGCAGCTTAGGGGGGGGAGGAAGAGGGCAAGAGACCCAGTACTTC. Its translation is CASSLGGGGRGQETQYF. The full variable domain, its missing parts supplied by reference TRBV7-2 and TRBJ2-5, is GAGVSQSPSNKVTEKGKDVELRCDPISGHTALYWYRQSLGQGLEFLIYFQGNSAPDKSGLPSDRFSAERTGGSVSTLTIQRTQQEDSAVYLCASSLGGGGRGQETQYFGPGTRLLVL.

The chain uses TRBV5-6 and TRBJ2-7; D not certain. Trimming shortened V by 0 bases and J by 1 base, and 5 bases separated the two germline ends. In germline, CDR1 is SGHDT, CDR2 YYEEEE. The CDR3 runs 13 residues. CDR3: CASSLGASYEQYF. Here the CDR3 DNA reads TGTGCCAGCAGCTTGGGGGCATCCTACGAGCAGTACTTC.

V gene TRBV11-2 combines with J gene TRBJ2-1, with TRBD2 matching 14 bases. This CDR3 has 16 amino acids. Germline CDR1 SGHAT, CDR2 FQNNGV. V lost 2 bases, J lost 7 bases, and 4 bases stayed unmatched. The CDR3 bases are TGTGCCAGCAGCTTAAGGACTAGCGGGAGGACGAATGAGCAGTTCTTC. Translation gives CASSLRTSGRTNEQFF.

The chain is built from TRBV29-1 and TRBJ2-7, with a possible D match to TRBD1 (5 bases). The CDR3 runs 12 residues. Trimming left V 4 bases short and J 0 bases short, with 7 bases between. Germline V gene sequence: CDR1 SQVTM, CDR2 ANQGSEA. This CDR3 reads CSVGQSSYEQYF. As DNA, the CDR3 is TGCAGCGTTGGACAGAGCTCCTACGAGCAGTACTTC.

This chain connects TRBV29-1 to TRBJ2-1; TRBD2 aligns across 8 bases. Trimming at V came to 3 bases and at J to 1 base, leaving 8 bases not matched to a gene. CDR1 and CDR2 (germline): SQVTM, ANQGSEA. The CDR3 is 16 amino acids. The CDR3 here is CSVEEGSGKSYNEQFF. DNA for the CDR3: TGCAGCGTTGAGGAGGGTAGCGGGAAGTCCTACAATGAGCAGTTCTTC.

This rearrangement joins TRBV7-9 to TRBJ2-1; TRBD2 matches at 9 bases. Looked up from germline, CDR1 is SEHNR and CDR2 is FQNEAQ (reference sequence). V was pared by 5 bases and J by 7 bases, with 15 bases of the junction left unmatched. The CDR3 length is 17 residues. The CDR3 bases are TGTGCCAGCAGCCCCCATGAGGGGTTAGCGGGAGTGAATGAGCAGTTCTTC. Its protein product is CASSPHEGLAGVNEQFF.

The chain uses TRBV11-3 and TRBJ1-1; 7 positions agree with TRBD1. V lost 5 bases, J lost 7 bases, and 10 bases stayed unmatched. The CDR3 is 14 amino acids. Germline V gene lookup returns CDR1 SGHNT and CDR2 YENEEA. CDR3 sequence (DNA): TGTGCCAGCAGCCCACAACAGGGGACCTATGAAGCTTTCTTT. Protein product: CASSPQQGTYEAFF.

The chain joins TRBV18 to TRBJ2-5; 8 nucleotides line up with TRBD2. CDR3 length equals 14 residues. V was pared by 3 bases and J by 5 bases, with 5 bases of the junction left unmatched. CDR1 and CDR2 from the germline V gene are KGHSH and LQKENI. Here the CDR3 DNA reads TGTGCCAGCTCACCCCGGGGGGGGCCGGAGACCCAGTACTTC. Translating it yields CASSPRGGPETQYF.

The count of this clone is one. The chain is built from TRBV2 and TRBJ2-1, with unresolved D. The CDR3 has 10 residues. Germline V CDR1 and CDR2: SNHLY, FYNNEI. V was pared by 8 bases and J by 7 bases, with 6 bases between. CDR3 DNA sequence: TGTGCCAGCGGCAGGAATGAGCAGTTCTTC. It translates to CASGRNEQFF.

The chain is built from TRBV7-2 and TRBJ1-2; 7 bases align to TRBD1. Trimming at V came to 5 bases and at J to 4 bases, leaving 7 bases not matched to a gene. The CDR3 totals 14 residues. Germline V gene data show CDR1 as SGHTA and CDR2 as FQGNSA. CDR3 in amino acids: CASSAQGGGYGYTF. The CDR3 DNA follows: TGTGCCAGCAGCGCCCAGGGGGGTGGCTATGGCTACACCTTC.

Here the CDR3 reads CASSGILNYGYTF. The DNA for the CDR3 is TGTGCCAGCAGTGGTATCCTTAACTATGGCTACACCTTC. This chain uses TRBV2 with TRBJ1-2; D is ambiguous. This CDR3 has 13 amino acids. V was trimmed by 4 bases and J by 1 base, leaving 7 bases between them. Germline V gene sequence: CDR1 SNHLY, CDR2 FYNNEI.

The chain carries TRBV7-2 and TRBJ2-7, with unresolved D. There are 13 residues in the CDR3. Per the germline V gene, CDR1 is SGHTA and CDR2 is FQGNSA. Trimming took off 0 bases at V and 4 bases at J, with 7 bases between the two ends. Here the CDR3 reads CASSLAGLYEQYF. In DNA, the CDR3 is TGTGCCAGCAGCTTAGCTGGGCTTTACGAGCAGTACTTC.

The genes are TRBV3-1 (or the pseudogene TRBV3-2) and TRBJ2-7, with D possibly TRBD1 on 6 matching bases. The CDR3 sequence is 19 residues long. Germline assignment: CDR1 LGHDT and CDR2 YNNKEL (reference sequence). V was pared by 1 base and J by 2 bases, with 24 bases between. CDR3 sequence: CASSQVLIGQSNKTYEQYF. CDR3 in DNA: TGTGCCAGCAGCCAAGTGCTTATAGGACAGTCCAATAAAACCTACGAGCAGTACTTC.

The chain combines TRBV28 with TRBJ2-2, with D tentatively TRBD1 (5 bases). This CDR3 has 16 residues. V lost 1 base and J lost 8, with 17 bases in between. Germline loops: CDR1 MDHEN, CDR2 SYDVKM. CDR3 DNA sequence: TGTGCCAGCAGTTTATTGGCCAGTGGAAGGACAGGGGAGCTGTTTTTT. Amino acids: CASSLLASGRTGELFF.

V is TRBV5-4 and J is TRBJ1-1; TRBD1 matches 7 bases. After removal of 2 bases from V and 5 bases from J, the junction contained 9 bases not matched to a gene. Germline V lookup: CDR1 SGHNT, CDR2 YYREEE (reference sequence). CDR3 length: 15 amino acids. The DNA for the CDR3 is TGTGCCAGCAGCTTACGACAGGGAGGAAGGACTGAAGCTTTCTTT. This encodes CASSLRQGGRTEAFF.

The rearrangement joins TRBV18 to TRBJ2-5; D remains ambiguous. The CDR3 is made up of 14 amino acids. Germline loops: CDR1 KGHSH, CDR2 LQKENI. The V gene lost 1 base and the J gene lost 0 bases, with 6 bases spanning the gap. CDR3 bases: TGTGCCAGCTCACCACGTCAGAACCAAGAGACCCAGTACTTC. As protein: CASSPRQNQETQYF.

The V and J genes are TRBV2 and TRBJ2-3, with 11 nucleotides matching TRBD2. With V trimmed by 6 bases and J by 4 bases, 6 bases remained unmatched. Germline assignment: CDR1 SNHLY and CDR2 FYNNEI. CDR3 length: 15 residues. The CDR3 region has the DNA TGTGCCAGCAGAACTAGCGGGAGTGGGGCAGATACGCAGTATTTT. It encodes CASRTSGSGADTQYF.